The sequence of this TCR beta chain was determined in a study of identical twins. Study-wide findings and caveats: Low generation probability was overrepresented in out-of-frame alpha sequences shared by twins. One should note that invariant MAIT and iNKT cells could partly confound zero-insertion analyses.

Healthy Caucasian individuals made up all the donors. In its sample, this clonotype was seen a few times. The antigen is undetermined. TCRdb ran MiXCR on the 5' RACE reads and lists one entry per CDR3 protein. The table has 1.5 million to 2 million distinct CDR3 sequences, about 32% seen once. The CDR3 consists of 17 residues. Between the trimmed V and J ends, which lost 5 bases and 2 bases, there was a span of 21 bases. Germline V gene data show CDR1 as MNHEY and CDR2 as SMNVEV (reference sequence). Sample: cord blood. The receptor was derived from a newborn girl in good health. The rearrangement links TRBV27 to TRBJ1-2; D is perhaps TRBD1 (5 bases). CDR3: CASSLNPTDWKNYGYTF. Written as DNA, the CDR3 is TGTGCCAGCAGTCTAAACCCGACAGACTGGAAAAACTATGGCTACACCTTC.